Below are 21 T cell receptor beta chains sequenced from a single sample in a study of shared clonotypes between healthy human individuals. Only in-frame clones appear in the TCRdb table, and some are missing; sequencing was by immunoSEQ multiplex PCR. This repertoire shows around 990,000 clones, 70% to 85% found once; its top ten account for roughly 0.83%. Sequencing input: memory CD4+ T cells from PBMCs. Regarding subset: CD45RA-negative fraction. The receptor source for this set is a man in his late teens or twenties in good health. Some clones in this sample may be carry-over from other donors' samples.

V is TRBV30 and J is TRBJ1-5, with 8 bases that match TRBD1. With 3 bases clipped from V and 6 bases from J, the junction kept 7 bases outside the gene matches. CDR1 is GTSNPN and CDR2 is SVGIG in the germline V gene (reference sequence). The CDR3 is 14 residues long. CDR3 bases: TGTGCCTGGAGGCCTACAGGGGGAGGTCAGCCCCAGCATTTT. Protein: CAWRPTGGGQPQHF.

The chain employs TRBV4-2 and TRBJ2-1, with 10 bases identical to TRBD2. Germline loops: CDR1 LGHNA, CDR2 YNFKEQ. This CDR3 region has 15 residues. V shed 0 bases, J shed 9 bases, and the junction held 5 bases outside the gene matches. Here the CDR3 DNA reads TGTGCCAGCAGCCAAGAGTGGACTAGCGGCGGTGAGCAGTTCTTC. It translates to CASSQEWTSGGEQFF.

The chain employs TRBV10-3 and TRBJ1-1, with a weak D call TRBD1 (6 bases). CDR3 length: 14 amino acids. Germline lookup yields CDR1 ENHRY and CDR2 SYGVKD. Trimming removed 3 bases at V and 4 bases at J, with 12 bases between. CDR3 in amino acids: CAISERTVATEAFF. CDR3 nucleotide sequence: TGTGCCATCAGTGAAAGGACAGTGGCCACTGAAGCTTTCTTT.

Worth noting for this clone: A much larger clone is a single base away; this may be a read error. This same CDR3 is encoded by further DNA sequences in the sample. The V call is TRBV5-4, the J call TRBJ1-2; D gene uncertain. Looked up from germline, CDR1 is SGHNT and CDR2 is YYREEE (reference sequence). Trimming pared 0 bases from V and 2 bases from J, leaving 5 bases between. CDR3 length equals 13 residues. Here the CDR3 reads CASSLDTNYGYTF. The CDR3 DNA reads TGTGCCAGCAGCTTGGACACGAACTATGGCTACACCTTC.

The chain links TRBV28 to TRBJ2-2; 10 nucleotides align to TRBD1. Germline V CDR1 and CDR2: MDHEN, SYDVKM. J was trimmed by 4 bases and V by 3 bases; bases with no gene match: 5. The CDR3 has 16 amino acids. CDR3 nucleotides: TGTGCCAGCAGTTTTTGGACAGGGGGTAGCACCGGGGAGCTGTTTTTT. Its translation: CASSFWTGGSTGELFF.

This clone was picked up one time. The rearrangement uses TRBV6-5 and TRBJ1-3, with 10 bases lining up with TRBD1. Germline CDR1 is MNHEY and CDR2 is SVGAGI. This CDR3 has 16 amino acids. V shed 4 bases and J 3 bases; nucleotides not matched to a gene: 6. The CDR3 loop reads CASSSDRGTYGNTIYF. DNA of the CDR3: TGTGCCAGCAGTTCGGACAGGGGGACCTATGGAAACACCATATATTTT.

A word on this clone: Mismatch with germline at one junction end may stem from a read error. This rearrangement joins TRBV28 to TRBJ1-1; no clear D. CDR3 length: 15 residues. Germline V gives CDR1 MDHEN, CDR2 SYDVKM. The CDR3, as DNA: TGTGCCAGCGGTTTCCCCGAAGTAATGAACACTGAAGCTTTCTTT. This gives the protein CASGFPEVMNTEAFF. The full variable domain, completed using reference TRBV28 and TRBJ1-1, is DVKVTQSSRYLVKRTGEKVFLECVQDMDHENMFWYRQDPGLGLRLIYFSYDVKMKEKGDIPEGYSVSREKKERFSLILESASTNQTSMYLCASGFPEVMNTEAFFGQGTRLTVV.

This sequence joins TRBV9 and TRBJ2-7; 7 bases align to TRBD2. The J segment lost 5 bases and the V segment lost 4 bases, leaving 15 bases of the junction unmatched. The length of the CDR3 is 16 residues. Germline assignment: CDR1 SGDLS and CDR2 YYNGEE. The CDR3 nucleotides read TGTGCCAGCAGCCCACCGGGTGGGGCGGGAGTCCACGAGCAGTACTTC. Translation: CASSPPGGAGVHEQYF.

Of note for this clone: Other DNA sequences in this specimen translate into the identical CDR3. The chain employs TRBV6-5 and TRBJ1-2; weak D call: TRBD1 (6 bases). CDR3 length: 13 residues. V lost 4 bases to trimming and J lost 2 bases, with 8 bases between them. CDR1 and CDR2 (germline): MNHEY, SVGAGI. CDR3 in DNA: TGTGCCAGCAGTTTAGGGGGGAACTATGGCTACACCTTC. Its translation is CASSLGGNYGYTF.

The chain links TRBV5-1 to TRBJ2-1; 9 bases match TRBD2. Per the germline V gene, CDR1 is SGHRS and CDR2 is YFSETQ. There are 16 residues in the CDR3. V shed 0 bases, J shed 8 bases, and the junction held 9 bases outside the gene matches. Written as DNA, the CDR3 is TGCGCCAGCAGCTTGGGTACGGGACTAGCCATGGATGAGCAGTTCTTC. Translation gives CASSLGTGLAMDEQFF.

The V call is TRBV18, the J call TRBJ1-3; tentatively, D is TRBD1 (5 bases). This CDR3 spans 16 amino acids. Germline loops: CDR1 KGHSH, CDR2 LQKENI. The germline V and J ends were trimmed by 1 base and 0 bases, with 10 bases remaining between them. This chain's CDR3 is CASSPRGLSSGNTIYF. As DNA, the CDR3 is TGTGCCAGCTCACCACGGGGACTCAGCTCTGGAAACACCATATATTTT.

The chain joins TRBV21-1 to TRBJ1-5. TRBV21-1 is termed a pseudogene. The CDR3 contains 17 residues. In nucleotides, the CDR3 is TGTGCCAGCAGCAAAGCCGGGCCAACGTCTAGCAATCAGCCCCAGCATTTT. Its translation is CASSKAGPTSSNQPQHF.

This sequence joins TRBV7-2 and TRBJ1-1; D is unresolved. CDR1 and CDR2 (germline): SGHTA, FQGNSA. There are 12 residues in the CDR3. The ends were cut back, 6 bases at V and 6 bases at J, with 11 bases in the middle. CDR3 in DNA: TGTGCCAGCAGTTTGATGTCTGCTGAAGCTTTCTTT. Amino acids: CASSLMSAEAFF. The full variable domain, with the rest looked up from reference TRBV7-2 and TRBJ1-1, is GAGVSQSPSNKVTEKGKDVELRCDPISGHTALYWYRQSLGQGLEFLIYFQGNSAPDKSGLPSDRFSAERTGGSVSTLTIQRTQQEDSAVYLCASSLMSAEAFFGQGTRLTVV.

The rearrangement uses TRBV5-6 and TRBJ2-2; the match to TRBD2 covers 8 bases. This CDR3 region has 15 residues. The germline CDR1 and CDR2 sequences are SGHDT and YYEEEE. With V trimmed by 2 bases and J by 7 bases, 7 bases remained unmatched. CDR3 sequence reads: CASSLTGGPVGELFF. CDR3 bases: TGTGCCAGCAGCTTAACGGGAGGGCCCGTCGGGGAGCTGTTTTTT.

The chain couples TRBV2 to TRBJ2-1; a possible D gene is TRBD2 (6 bases). Germline assignment: CDR1 SNHLY and CDR2 FYNNEI. The CDR3 has 15 residues. V was pared by 3 bases and J by 0 bases, with 9 bases between. The CDR3: CASSDRGSSYNEQFF. The CDR3 nucleotides are TGTGCCAGCAGTGATCGGGGGAGCTCCTACAATGAGCAGTTCTTC.

This chain joins TRBV28 and TRBJ1-1; D perhaps matches TRBD1 (5 bases). The germline gives CDR1 MDHEN, CDR2 SYDVKM. V lost 8 bases and J lost 11, with 15 bases in between. There are 11 residues in the CDR3. The CDR3 DNA sequence: TGTGCCAGCGGATACGACAGCCCGGCTTTCTTT. Translation: CASGYDSPAFF.

V usage is TRBV6-6 and J usage is TRBJ1-5; 7 bases fit TRBD1. CDR1 MNHNY and CDR2 SVGAGI come from the germline V gene (reference sequence). This CDR3 has 14 amino acids. The J segment lost 3 bases and the V segment lost 5 bases, leaving 4 bases of the junction unmatched. The CDR3 here is CASSPGQDNQPQHF. CDR3 coding DNA: TGTGCCAGCAGTCCCGGACAGGACAATCAGCCCCAGCATTTT.

The chain employs TRBV5-1 and TRBJ1-2; unclear D gene. This CDR3 is 16 amino acids long. CDR1 and CDR2 from the germline V gene are SGHRS and YFSETQ. Trimming cost V 1 base and J 8 bases, with 21 bases left between them. The CDR3 is CASSLSSGTNLGGYTF. CDR3 sequence (DNA): TGCGCCAGCAGCTTGTCTAGTGGCACCAACCTGGGGGGCTACACCTTC.

Comments on this clone: Other DNA sequences within the sample encode an identical CDR3. The V call is TRBV2, the J call TRBJ2-3; a possible D gene is TRBD1 (5 bases). This CDR3 contains 16 residues. V was clipped by 3 bases and J by 2 bases, with 15 bases between them. Germline CDR1 and CDR2: SNHLY and FYNNEI. CDR3 residues: CASSDVMGRLTDTQYF. DNA of the CDR3: TGTGCCAGCAGTGATGTCATGGGGCGGCTCACAGATACGCAGTATTTT. Together with reference TRBV2 and TRBJ2-3, the CDR3 gives the full variable domain: EPEVTQTPSHQVTQMGQEVILRCVPISNHLYFYWYRQILGQKVEFLVSFYNNEISEKSEIFDDQFSVERPDGSNFTLKIRSTKLEDSAMYFCASSDVMGRLTDTQYFGPGTRLTVL.

This clone was recorded once. For the CDR3, the DNA is TGTGCCAGCAGCGGCTCCATGGGAGAGCAGTACTTC. Residues: CASSGSMGEQYF. This chain joins TRBV9 and TRBJ2-7; no clear D gene. The ends were cut back, 3 bases at V and 7 bases at J, with 11 bases in the middle. This CDR3 spans 12 amino acids. Germline-derived CDR1 and CDR2 are SGDLS and YYNGEE.

The V call is TRBV9, the J call TRBJ1-2, with D uncertain. The length of the CDR3 is 15 residues. Germline-derived CDR1 and CDR2 are SGDLS and YYNGEE. V gave up 2 bases and J gave up 6 bases, with 17 bases separating them. The CDR3 nucleotides read TGTGCCAGCAGCGTCGACGGACCGGCTTTGGATGGCTACACCTTC. Amino acid sequence: CASSVDGPALDGYTF.